The 24 T cell receptor beta chains listed next were all sequenced from one sample in a study of blood T cell repertoires in COVID-19. Measured with immunoSEQ multiplex PCR; TCRdb has only the in-frame clones, and not every one. The table shows about 130,000 clones, with approximately 77% occurring only once. The sequencing input was peripheral blood. Receptors were obtained from an older man with acute or convalescent COVID-19.

The V call is TRBV5-1, the J call TRBJ1-3; D perhaps matches TRBD1 (6 bases). Trimming left V 4 bases short and J 4 bases short, with 12 bases between. Germline V lookup: CDR1 SGHRS, CDR2 YFSETQ. The CDR3 covers 14 residues. CDR3 sequence (DNA): TGCGCCAGCAGCGGGGGGGCGCCGGGAAACACCATATATTTT. It yields the protein CASSGGAPGNTIYF.

The rearrangement links TRBV18 to TRBJ2-2; maybe TRBD1 (6 bases). The CDR3 sequence is 14 residues long. Germline CDR1 KGHSH, CDR2 LQKENI. V was clipped by 2 bases and J by 2 bases, with 6 bases between them. The CDR3 DNA is TGTGCCAGCTCACCAGGGACAAACACCGGGGAGCTGTTTTTT. Its protein is CASSPGTNTGELFF.

The table lists this clone with a few counts. J is TRBJ2-7 and V is TRBV27, with 10 bases matching TRBD1. Germline CDR1 reads MNHEY; CDR2 reads SMNVEV (reference sequence). Trimming cost V 0 bases and J 5 bases; bases outside gene matches: 7. The CDR3 has 16 residues. CDR3 DNA: TGTGCCAGCAGTTTATCGATACGGGGGACAGGGGACGAGCAGTACTTC. This codes for CASSLSIRGTGDEQYF.

CDR3 loop: CASSLTSGQGYEQYF. Written as DNA, the CDR3 is TGTGCCAGCTCACTCACTAGCGGTCAAGGCTACGAGCAGTACTTC. V and J are TRBV18 and TRBJ2-7; 8 bases are a match to TRBD2. The CDR3 runs to 15 residues. From germline, CDR1 is KGHSH and CDR2 LQKENI. Trimming at V came to 4 bases and at J to 3 bases, leaving 8 bases not matched to a gene. Based on the CDR3 plus reference TRBV18 and TRBJ2-7, the full variable domain is NAGVMQNPRHLVRRRGQEARLRCSPMKGHSHVYWYRQLPEEGLKFMVYLQKENIIDESGMPKERFSAEFPKEGPSILRIQQVVRGDSAAYFCASSLTSGQGYEQYFGPGTRLTVT.

The genes are TRBV27 and TRBJ1-2; TRBD1 matches at 7 bases. This CDR3 spans 13 amino acids. Trimming removed 6 bases from V and 4 bases from J; junction bases left unmatched: 5. Looked up from germline, CDR1 is MNHEY and CDR2 is SMNVEV (reference sequence). CDR3 in amino acids: CASRRQGPYGYTF. Here the CDR3 DNA reads TGTGCCAGCAGGCGACAGGGACCCTATGGCTACACCTTC.

This sequence joins TRBV7-9 and TRBJ2-7; TRBD2 matches 11 bases. This CDR3 region has 15 residues. The V and J ends lost 6 bases and 4 bases, in that order; junction bases with no gene match: 8. Germline V gene lookup returns CDR1 SEHNR and CDR2 FQNEAQ (reference sequence). The CDR3 loop is CASSPSGLAAYEQYF. The CDR3, as DNA: TGTGCCAGCAGTCCGTCGGGACTAGCGGCATACGAGCAGTACTTC.

V usage is TRBV5-5 and J usage is TRBJ2-7; the D gene is possibly TRBD1 (6 bases). Per germline, CDR1 SGHKS and CDR2 YYEKEE (reference sequence). The CDR3 is 15 residues long. V was clipped by 6 bases and J by 1 base, with 17 bases between them. The CDR3 nucleotides read TGTGCCAGCAACCCAAGGACAGATTCATCCTACGAGCAGTACTTC. Protein product: CASNPRTDSSYEQYF.

V usage is TRBV20-1 and J usage is TRBJ2-3, with TRBD2 as a possible D gene (6 bases). The germline V gene encodes CDR1 DFQATT and CDR2 SNEGSKA (reference sequence). The CDR3 sequence is 16 residues long. The V gene lost 3 bases and the J gene lost 0 bases, with 16 bases spanning the gap. The CDR3 DNA reads TGCAGTGCTAGTGATGCGGGACCCACTAGCACAGATACGCAGTATTTT. Amino acid sequence: CSASDAGPTSTDTQYF.

Here the CDR3 reads CASSLLASGGTDTQYF. CDR3 coding DNA: TGTGCCAGCAGCTTGTTAGCTAGCGGTGGGACAGATACGCAGTATTTT. The chain employs TRBV5-6 and TRBJ2-3; the match to TRBD2 covers 7 bases. The V and J ends lost 1 base and 3 bases, in that order; junction bases with no gene match: 8. The CDR3 consists of 16 residues. The germline gives CDR1 SGHDT, CDR2 YYEEEE.

The rearrangement links TRBV5-1 to TRBJ2-2; tentatively, D is TRBD1 (6 bases). The CDR3 has 14 amino acids. Between the trimmed V and J ends, which lost 4 bases and 4 bases, there was a span of 11 bases. Per the germline V gene, CDR1 is SGHRS and CDR2 is YFSETQ. The CDR3 region is CASSVGQITGELFF. CDR3 coding DNA: TGCGCCAGCAGCGTCGGACAGATCACCGGGGAGCTGTTTTTT.

The chain is built from TRBV30 and TRBJ2-2, with 9 bases that match TRBD1. CDR3 size: 15 residues. V was clipped by 4 bases and J by 7 bases; unmatched bases: 10. Germline CDR1 GTSNPN, CDR2 SVGIG (reference sequence). The CDR3 region is CAWTRGTGWDGELFF. The CDR3 region has the DNA TGTGCCTGGACGAGGGGGACAGGGTGGGACGGGGAGCTGTTTTTT. Full variable domain (remainder filled in from reference TRBV30 and TRBJ2-2): SQTIHQWPATLVQPVGSPLSLECTVEGTSNPNLYWYRQAAGRGLQLLFYSVGIGQISSEVPQNLSASRPQDRQFILSSKKLLLSDSGFYLCAWTRGTGWDGELFFGEGSRLTVL.

The V call is TRBV9, the J call TRBJ1-1; D unresolved. The V end lost 2 bases, the J end lost 2 bases, and 7 bases lay between the germline ends. The V gene's germline CDR1 is SGDLS and CDR2 YYNGEE. The CDR3 totals 13 residues. CDR3 amino acids: CASSVRTNTEAFF. DNA for the CDR3: TGTGCCAGCAGCGTCAGAACCAACACTGAAGCTTTCTTT.

The rearrangement joins TRBV5-1 to TRBJ2-7, with D unresolved. The V end was cut by 4 bases, the J end by 3 bases, with 5 bases between. Germline CDR1 reads SGHRS; CDR2 reads YFSETQ. The CDR3 is made up of 11 amino acids. The CDR3 nucleotides are TGCGCCAGCAGCGAGAGCTACGAGCAGTACTTC. It specifies CASSESYEQYF.

This clone was counted once. The chain recombines TRBV4-1 with TRBJ1-5; D is undetermined. The CDR3 consists of 14 residues. V dropped 4 bases and J dropped 5 bases, with 12 bases sitting between them. The germline V gene encodes CDR1 MGHRA and CDR2 YSYEKL. CDR3 DNA sequence: TGCGCCAGCAGCCTGCCGGGGTGGGATCAGCCCCAGCATTTT. Translating gives CASSLPGWDQPQHF.

This clone has a handful of counts. The V and J genes are TRBV6-5 and TRBJ1-2; the match to TRBD1 covers 7 bases. The CDR3 is made up of 14 amino acids. After removal of 7 bases from V and 7 bases from J, the junction contained 12 bases not matched to a gene. CDR1 and CDR2 (germline): MNHEY, SVGAGI. CDR3 nucleotide sequence: TGTGCCAGCACCCCGAGGGGGCGAGTACTTGGCTACACCTTC. Protein sequence: CASTPRGRVLGYTF.

This clone came up once. The chain couples TRBV19 to TRBJ2-6; D might be TRBD1 (5 bases). The germline CDR1 and CDR2 sequences are LNHDA and SQIVND (reference sequence). Trimming took off 4 bases at V and 3 bases at J, with 10 bases between the two ends. This CDR3 region has 15 residues. The CDR3 DNA reads as TGTGCCAGTAGTAGACAGATTTATGGGGCCAACGTCCTGACTTTC. Amino acids: CASSRQIYGANVLTF.

The gene calls are TRBV28 and TRBJ2-2; D not resolved. With 8 bases removed from V and 6 bases from J, the gap between germline ends came to 4 bases. This CDR3 has 10 amino acids. Germline V gene sequence: CDR1 MDHEN, CDR2 SYDVKM. CDR3: CASGPGELFF. In DNA, the CDR3 is TGTGCCAGCGGCCCCGGGGAGCTGTTTTTT.

To note about this clone: A read error may account for a junction end that differs from germline. This chain joins TRBV2 and TRBJ1-4, with D tentatively TRBD1 (6 bases). The CDR3 runs to 13 residues. CDR1 is SNHLY, CDR2 FYNNEI, per germline. The CDR3 sequence is CASTRDTKEKLFF. The DNA of the CDR3 is TGTGCCAGCACTAGGGACACTAAAGAAAAACTGTTTTTT.

The V and J genes are TRBV10-3 and TRBJ1-6; D remains unclear. Deletions cut 0 bases from V and 1 base from J, with 7 bases between. The V gene's germline CDR1 is ENHRY and CDR2 SYGVKD. The CDR3 extends over 16 amino acids. The CDR3 reads CAISESRGSYNSPLHF. The CDR3 nucleotides are TGTGCCATCAGTGAGTCGCGGGGTTCCTATAATTCACCCCTCCACTTT.

The chain joins TRBV9 to TRBJ1-2; D ambiguous. The germline V gene encodes CDR1 SGDLS and CDR2 YYNGEE. Trimming pared 3 bases from V and 5 bases from J, leaving 17 bases between. This CDR3 has 15 residues. CDR3 loop: CASSAHRGGGYGYTF. Written as DNA, the CDR3 is TGTGCCAGCAGCGCCCACAGAGGCGGAGGTTATGGCTACACCTTC.

This chain joins TRBV6-1 and TRBJ1-2; D gene unclear. Germline V gene lookup returns CDR1 MNHNS and CDR2 SASEGT. The CDR3 loop spans 11 amino acids. The ends were cut back, 3 bases at V and 5 bases at J, with 4 bases in the middle. Here the CDR3 DNA reads TGTGCCAGCAGTGATGTATATGGCTACACCTTC. Amino acids: CASSDVYGYTF.

The rearrangement joins TRBV12-3 or TRBV12-4 to TRBJ2-1; D is ambiguous. The CDR3 consists of 12 residues. Trimming shortened V by 2 bases and J by 7 bases, and 6 bases separated the two germline ends. The CDR3 reads CASSLNANEQFF. CDR3 in DNA: TGTGCCAGCAGTTTAAACGCGAATGAGCAGTTCTTC.

This sequence joins TRBV28 and TRBJ2-4; D is perhaps TRBD2 (7 bases). Between the trimmed V and J ends, which lost 6 bases and 0 bases, there was a span of 15 bases. Looked up from germline, CDR1 is MDHEN and CDR2 is SYDVKM. The CDR3 loop spans 16 amino acids. The CDR3 is CASRPGGPLAKNIQYF. DNA of the CDR3: TGTGCCAGCAGACCGGGGGGCCCGCTAGCCAAAAACATTCAGTACTTC.

This sequence joins TRBV2 and TRBJ1-2; no reliable D call. CDR1 and CDR2 (germline): SNHLY, FYNNEI. The CDR3 contains 13 residues. Trimming took 8 bases from V and 7 from J, leaving 17 bases between them. The CDR3 spells CASSLIPYSGYTF. Written as DNA, the CDR3 is TGTGCCAGCTCCCTCATCCCCTATAGTGGCTACACCTTC.